This TCR beta chain was profiled in a study of blood T cell repertoires in COVID-19. Study as a whole: Italy, Spain and the United States were the sources of the convalescent and acute COVID-19 samples. The analysed material was cDNA or gDNA that came from T cells, B-cell-depleted T cells, or PBMCs.

Per the study methods: Amplification of reference gene primers was used by the study to estimate nucleated cell counts. Profiled with immunoSEQ multiplex PCR; TCRdb holds only in-frame clones, not every one. V and J calls and clone size come straight from that table; D and trimming were deduced from the DNA. This table has around 130,000 clones, around 90% appearing once. The CDR3 runs to 18 residues. Germline assignment: CDR1 SGDLS and CDR2 YYNGEE. V dropped 0 bases and J dropped 0 bases, with 19 bases sitting between them. The sample was peripheral blood. The TCR originated in a man aged 60 to 69 with active or convalescent COVID-19. The chain is built from TRBV9 and TRBJ2-7, with D possibly matching TRBD2 (6 bases). CDR3 DNA: TGTGCCAGCAGCGTAGGGGTCGGGACTCCTACGAGCTCCTACGAGCAGTACTTC. Translating it yields CASSVGVGTPTSSYEQYF.